This T cell receptor beta chain is drawn from a study of T cell responses to AZD1222 COVID-19 vaccine. Broader study findings: Repertoires were obtained solely post-peak T cell response. The donors showed a predominance of white British ancestry and of females, with possible underestimation of clonal diversity. At baseline, just a handful of AZD1222 recipients tested seropositive. Increases in Spike-specific TCR breadth and depth were seen after two AZD1222 doses.

Assay: immunoSEQ multiplex PCR; the TCRdb copy retains only in-frame clones and omits some. Altogether 130,000 or so clones are present, 93% being singletons, with the ten largest covering roughly 1%. On this clone: Its target is not known.

V shed 1 base and J 7 bases; nucleotides not matched to a gene: 5. The CDR3 totals 14 residues. The germline V gene has CDR1 SNHLY and CDR2 FYNNEI. V is TRBV2 and J is TRBJ2-7, with 9 bases fitting TRBD1. The clonotype comes from an adult in good health. This material consisted of peripheral blood, taken on day 0 of AZD1222 vaccination. The CDR3 sequence: CASSEEQGASEQYF. CDR3 nucleotide sequence: TGTGCCAGCAGTGAAGAACAGGGGGCGTCTGAGCAGTACTTC.